The rows below give T cell receptor beta chains drawn from one sample of a study of T cell responses to AZD1222 COVID-19 vaccine. The assay was immunoSEQ multiplex PCR, and TCRdb's table has in-frame clones only and misses some. The sample holds about 160,000 clones, 85% to 90% seen once. Source: peripheral blood, taken on day 0 of AZD1222 vaccination. The receptors shown here come from an adult in good health. The CDR3 runs from the conserved cysteine through the conserved F or W. Each record gives: D gene, clone size, V gene, J gene, CDR3 protein, CDR3 DNA. D genes are given only for firm matches. Size is omitted from some rows. Given values are once, few, many or a class for expanded clones.

d_gene: -
abundance: -
v_gene: TRBV7-2
j_gene: TRBJ2-2
CDR3aa: CASSLKGGSFTGELFF
CDR3nt: TGTGCCAGCAGCTTGAAAGGGGGAAGTTTCACCGGGGAGCTGTTTTTT

d_gene: TRBD2
abundance: few
v_gene: TRBV2
j_gene: TRBJ2-1
CDR3aa: CASSVSSGRANEQFF
CDR3nt: TGTGCCAGCAGTGTGTCTAGCGGGAGGGCCAATGAGCAGTTCTTC

d_gene: -
abundance: -
v_gene: TRBV27
j_gene: TRBJ1-6
CDR3aa: CASSSSPRGGSNSPLHF
CDR3nt: TGTGCCAGCAGCTCGTCCCCGCGAGGGGGAAGTAATTCACCCCTCCACTTT

d_gene: -
abundance: -
v_gene: TRBV14
j_gene: TRBJ1-6
CDR3aa: CASSQFGVSDSPLHF
CDR3nt: TGTGCCAGCAGCCAATTCGGGGTGTCGGATTCACCCCTCCACTTT

d_gene: TRBD1
abundance: -
v_gene: TRBV6-5
j_gene: TRBJ2-5
CDR3aa: CASRATGEETQYF
CDR3nt: TGTGCCAGCAGGGCGACAGGGGAAGAGACCCAGTACTTC

d_gene: TRBD1
abundance: -
v_gene: TRBV5-1
j_gene: TRBJ2-7
CDR3aa: CASSPYPGGQGNYEQYF
CDR3nt: TGCGCCAGCAGCCCTTATCCCGGCGGACAGGGAAATTACGAGCAGTACTTC

d_gene: TRBD2
abundance: medium-sized
v_gene: TRBV27
j_gene: TRBJ2-2
CDR3aa: CASRPRGANTGELFF
CDR3nt: TGTGCCAGCAGACCGCGGGGGGCGAACACCGGGGAGCTGTTTTTT

d_gene: -
abundance: -
v_gene: TRBV6-5
j_gene: TRBJ1-3
CDR3aa: CASSYALDSSGNTIYF
CDR3nt: TGTGCCAGCAGTTACGCCCTTGACAGCTCTGGAAACACCATATATTTT

d_gene: TRBD1
abundance: -
v_gene: TRBV6-6
j_gene: TRBJ1-1
CDR3aa: CASARQGGTEAFF
CDR3nt: TGTGCCAGCGCAAGACAGGGAGGGACTGAAGCTTTCTTT

d_gene: -
abundance: -
v_gene: TRBV25-1
j_gene: TRBJ1-5
CDR3aa: CASSDSGNNQPQHF
CDR3nt: TGTGCCAGCAGTGATTCCGGGAACAATCAGCCCCAGCATTTT

d_gene: -
abundance: -
v_gene: TRBV7-2
j_gene: TRBJ2-3
CDR3aa: CASSLNPTTSKDPQYF
CDR3nt: TGTGCCAGCAGCTTGAACCCCACTACCAGCAAGGACCCGCAGTATTTT

d_gene: TRBD1
abundance: few
v_gene: TRBV6-2/TRBV6-3
j_gene: TRBJ2-2
CDR3aa: CASSYPIIRQGNTGELFF
CDR3nt: TGTGCCAGCAGTTACCCGATCATCCGACAGGGGAACACCGGGGAGCTGTTTTTT

d_gene: -
abundance: -
v_gene: TRBV25-1
j_gene: TRBJ1-6
CDR3aa: CASSATGVSPLHF
CDR3nt: TGTGCCAGCAGTGCCACCGGAGTTTCACCCCTCCACTTT

d_gene: -
abundance: -
v_gene: TRBV4-1
j_gene: TRBJ1-4
CDR3aa: CASSQTLGRNEKLFF
CDR3nt: TGCGCCAGCAGCCAGACCCTGGGACGGAATGAAAAACTGTTTTTT

d_gene: TRBD2
abundance: -
v_gene: TRBV24-1
j_gene: TRBJ2-1
CDR3aa: CATSDLFFLAGDEQFF
CDR3nt: TGTGCCACCAGTGATTTGTTCTTTCTAGCGGGTGATGAGCAGTTCTTC

d_gene: -
abundance: -
v_gene: TRBV5-1
j_gene: TRBJ2-7
CDR3aa: CASSLVHGGHEQYF
CDR3nt: TGCGCCAGCAGCTTGGTCCATGGGGGCCACGAGCAGTACTTC

d_gene: -
abundance: -
v_gene: TRBV21-1
j_gene: TRBJ2-3
CDR3aa: CASSKVGFPPCTDTQYF
CDR3nt: TGTGCCAGCAGCAAAGTTGGGTTTCCGCCCTGCACAGATACGCAGTATTTT

d_gene: TRBD1
abundance: -
v_gene: TRBV6-5
j_gene: TRBJ2-2
CDR3aa: CASTGTDTGELFF
CDR3nt: TGTGCCAGCACAGGGACAGACACCGGGGAGCTGTTTTTT

d_gene: -
abundance: -
v_gene: TRBV9
j_gene: TRBJ2-7
CDR3aa: CASSVGPSNYEQYF
CDR3nt: TGTGCCAGCAGCGTAGGTCCATCAAACTACGAGCAGTACTTC

d_gene: -
abundance: -
v_gene: TRBV27
j_gene: TRBJ1-6
CDR3aa: CASSLSTPRVGYSYNSPLHF
CDR3nt: TGTGCCAGCAGTTTATCCACCCCCAGGGTAGGGTACTCCTATAATTCACCCCTCCACTTT

d_gene: -
abundance: -
v_gene: TRBV24-1
j_gene: TRBJ2-1
CDR3aa: CATSDLTGQFF
CDR3nt: TGTGCCACCAGTGATTTGACAGGGCAGTTCTTC

d_gene: -
abundance: -
v_gene: TRBV7-2
j_gene: TRBJ1-6
CDR3aa: CASSLLSSPLHF
CDR3nt: TGTGCCAGCAGCTTACTTAGTTCACCCCTCCACTTT

d_gene: -
abundance: -
v_gene: TRBV5-1
j_gene: TRBJ1-1
CDR3aa: CASSRSRGGVGETEAFF
CDR3nt: TGCGCCAGCAGCCGGTCGCGGGGAGGGGTAGGAGAAACTGAAGCTTTCTTT

d_gene: -
abundance: -
v_gene: TRBV7-3
j_gene: TRBJ2-2
CDR3aa: CASSPGSSSGTGELFF
CDR3nt: TGTGCCAGCAGCCCAGGGTCGAGCAGTGGCACCGGGGAGCTGTTTTTT

d_gene: TRBD2
abundance: once
v_gene: TRBV5-1
j_gene: TRBJ2-1
CDR3aa: CASSLGTSGSYNEQFF
CDR3nt: TGCGCCAGCAGCTTGGGGACTAGCGGGTCCTACAATGAGCAGTTCTTC

d_gene: -
abundance: -
v_gene: TRBV28
j_gene: TRBJ1-1
CDR3aa: CASSPGGDPKRADTEAFF
CDR3nt: TGTGCCAGCAGCCCCGGAGGGGACCCCAAAAGGGCCGACACTGAAGCTTTCTTT

d_gene: -
abundance: -
v_gene: TRBV5-6
j_gene: TRBJ1-3
CDR3aa: CASSLANSGNTIYF
CDR3nt: TGTGCCAGCAGCTTAGCCAACTCTGGAAACACCATATATTTT

d_gene: -
abundance: -
v_gene: TRBV4-3
j_gene: TRBJ1-1
CDR3aa: CASSPGVWTEAFF
CDR3nt: TGCGCCAGCAGTCCAGGGGTTTGGACTGAAGCTTTCTTT

d_gene: -
abundance: -
v_gene: TRBV7-3
j_gene: TRBJ1-1
CDR3aa: CASSLDFGSEAFF
CDR3nt: TGTGCCAGCAGCTTAGACTTCGGATCTGAAGCTTTCTTT

d_gene: -
abundance: -
v_gene: TRBV7-9
j_gene: TRBJ1-1
CDR3aa: CASSPPRQLNTEAFF
CDR3nt: TGTGCCAGCAGCCCTCCCCGACAGTTAAACACTGAAGCTTTCTTT

d_gene: -
abundance: -
v_gene: TRBV15
j_gene: TRBJ2-2
CDR3aa: CATSRAQDPGELFF
CDR3nt: TGTGCCACCAGCAGAGCCCAGGATCCCGGGGAGCTGTTTTTT

d_gene: -
abundance: -
v_gene: TRBV7-9
j_gene: TRBJ1-2
CDR3aa: CASSPLEGRYGYTF
CDR3nt: TGTGCCAGCAGCCCACTTGAGGGTCGCTATGGCTACACCTTC

d_gene: -
abundance: -
v_gene: TRBV6-6
j_gene: TRBJ2-7
CDR3aa: CKTGLGYEQYF
CDR3nt: TGTAAGACAGGCCTGGGGTACGAGCAGTACTTC

d_gene: TRBD1
abundance: -
v_gene: TRBV7-3
j_gene: TRBJ1-3
CDR3aa: CASSPGQANTIYF
CDR3nt: TGTGCCAGCAGCCCTGGACAGGCTAACACCATATATTTT

d_gene: -
abundance: -
v_gene: TRBV4-2
j_gene: TRBJ1-2
CDR3aa: CASSLGGVQTPHYGYTF
CDR3nt: TGTGCCAGCAGCCTCGGAGGGGTCCAGACCCCCCACTATGGCTACACCTTC

d_gene: TRBD2
abundance: -
v_gene: TRBV13
j_gene: TRBJ2-2
CDR3aa: CASSLIASGRAHTGELFF
CDR3nt: TGTGCCAGCAGCTTAATCGCTAGCGGGAGGGCACACACCGGGGAGCTGTTTTTT

d_gene: -
abundance: -
v_gene: TRBV15
j_gene: TRBJ1-5
CDR3aa: CATSRDRGGQPQHF
CDR3nt: TGTGCCACCAGCAGAGATCGGGGGGGACAGCCCCAGCATTTT

d_gene: -
abundance: -
v_gene: TRBV11-2
j_gene: TRBJ2-4
CDR3aa: CASSFPPGTVQYF
CDR3nt: TGTGCCAGCAGCTTCCCCCCCGGGACTGTTCAGTACTTC

d_gene: TRBD2
abundance: -
v_gene: TRBV3-1/TRBV3-2
j_gene: TRBJ2-1
CDR3aa: CASSQRRGREWRQFF
CDR3nt: TGTGCCAGCAGCCAACGGCGCGGGAGAGAATGGCGGCAGTTCTTC

d_gene: -
abundance: -
v_gene: TRBV19
j_gene: TRBJ2-2
CDR3aa: CASSLGSGELFF
CDR3nt: TGTGCCAGTAGTCTAGGGAGCGGGGAGCTGTTTTTT

d_gene: -
abundance: -
v_gene: TRBV28
j_gene: TRBJ2-7
CDR3aa: CASRRGTARALEQYF
CDR3nt: TGTGCCAGCAGACGGGGGACAGCCCGGGCCCTCGAGCAGTACTTC

d_gene: TRBD1
abundance: -
v_gene: TRBV19
j_gene: TRBJ1-1
CDR3aa: CASKGTGRRLEGNTEAFF
CDR3nt: TGTGCCAGTAAGGGGACAGGGAGAAGATTAGAGGGCAACACTGAAGCTTTCTTT

d_gene: TRBD2
abundance: -
v_gene: TRBV9
j_gene: TRBJ2-7
CDR3aa: CASSVASGGTYEQYF
CDR3nt: TGTGCCAGCAGCGTGGCTAGCGGGGGGACTTACGAGCAGTACTTC

d_gene: -
abundance: -
v_gene: TRBV5-4
j_gene: TRBJ1-1
CDR3aa: CASSSWPPGVEAFF
CDR3nt: TGTGCCAGCAGCTCCTGGCCCCCGGGAGTAGAAGCTTTCTTT

d_gene: -
abundance: -
v_gene: TRBV7-9
j_gene: TRBJ1-4
CDR3aa: CASSLGTATNEKLFF
CDR3nt: TGTGCCAGCAGCTTAGGGACCGCAACTAATGAAAAACTGTTTTTT

d_gene: -
abundance: -
v_gene: TRBV7-2
j_gene: TRBJ1-1
CDR3aa: CASSWGQDTEAFF
CDR3nt: TGTGCCAGCAGCTGGGGACAAGACACTGAAGCTTTCTTT

d_gene: TRBD1
abundance: -
v_gene: TRBV11-2
j_gene: TRBJ2-2
CDR3aa: CASSSTGGSDTGELFF
CDR3nt: TGTGCCAGCAGCTCGACAGGGGGCTCTGACACCGGGGAGCTGTTTTTT

d_gene: -
abundance: -
v_gene: TRBV19
j_gene: TRBJ1-2
CDR3aa: CASSMGGRRGYTF
CDR3nt: TGTGCCAGTAGTATGGGGGGCAGACGTGGCTACACCTTC

d_gene: -
abundance: -
v_gene: TRBV6-5
j_gene: TRBJ1-2
CDR3aa: CASSYSGATGYGYTF
CDR3nt: TGTGCCAGCAGTTACTCGGGCGCAACCGGGTATGGCTACACCTTC

d_gene: TRBD1
abundance: few
v_gene: TRBV19
j_gene: TRBJ2-7
CDR3aa: CASSIATGTDYEQYF
CDR3nt: TGTGCCAGTAGTATAGCGACCGGGACAGACTACGAGCAGTACTTC

d_gene: TRBD1
abundance: -
v_gene: TRBV4-3
j_gene: TRBJ1-1
CDR3aa: CASSRDGTGNTEAFF
CDR3nt: TGCGCCAGCAGCCGCGATGGGACAGGGAACACTGAAGCTTTCTTT